One sample yielded the 27 T cell receptor beta chains listed below, sequenced in a study of blood T cells in healthy people across ages. A second roughly 7 to 12 cycle PCR used barcoded and J-beta primers. TCRdb independently ran MiXCR on the 5' RACE reads; one entry per CDR3 protein. The sample yields about 1.5 million distinct CDR3 sequences, about 42% seen once. Sequenced input: blood. These receptors all stem from a young woman in good health.

This chain connects TRBV2 to TRBJ1-2; the D gene is possibly TRBD1 (6 bases). Germline V gene sequence: CDR1 SNHLY, CDR2 FYNNEI. Trimming took 3 bases from V and 5 from J, leaving 10 bases between them. The CDR3 totals 13 residues. Written as DNA, the CDR3 is TGTGCCAGCAGTGATCAGGGGTGGTATGGCTACACCTTC. Its protein product is CASSDQGWYGYTF.

V and J are TRBV9 and TRBJ2-5; TRBD1 aligns across 7 bases. This CDR3 comprises 15 residues. Germline-derived CDR1 and CDR2 are SGDLS and YYNGEE. V lost 5 bases and J lost 2; bases outside the gene matches: 9. CDR3 nucleotide sequence: TGTGCCAGCAGTTTACAGGGGTGGGATCAAGAGACCCAGTACTTC. Translated, it gives CASSLQGWDQETQYF.

This clonotype has more than one count but fewer than ten. The gene calls are TRBV20-1 and TRBJ2-1; D is possibly TRBD1 or TRBD2 (6 bases each). In germline, CDR1 is DFQATT, CDR2 SNEGSKA (reference sequence). This CDR3 region has 15 residues. With 4 bases removed from V and 0 bases from J, the gap between germline ends came to 13 bases. The CDR3 reads CSATNREVSYNEQFF. DNA for the CDR3: TGCAGTGCTACAAACAGGGAGGTCTCCTACAATGAGCAGTTCTTC.

This clonotype was picked up one time. The V and J genes are TRBV20-1 and TRBJ1-6; TRBD1 agrees at 7 bases. After removal of 3 bases from V and 14 bases from J, the junction contained 7 bases not matched to a gene. The CDR3 sequence is 12 residues long. The germline CDR1 and CDR2 sequences are DFQATT and SNEGSKA (reference sequence). The CDR3 DNA follows: TGCAGTGCTAGGGAAACAGGGGTATCCCTCCACTTT. Amino acids: CSARETGVSLHF.

The DNA for the CDR3 is TGTGCCAGCAGTGACGCGGCTAGCGGGTATGATACGCAGTATTTT. Translating it yields CASSDAASGYDTQYF. The chain recombines TRBV6-4 with TRBJ2-3, with 8 bases lining up with TRBD2. Germline V lookup: CDR1 MRHNA, CDR2 SNTAGT. Losses at the gene ends were 2 bases for V and 6 bases for J; bases not matched to a gene: 7. The CDR3 contains 15 residues.

The chain uses TRBV5-5 and TRBJ1-2; no definite D call. Trimming pared 2 bases from V and 6 bases from J, leaving 20 bases between. Germline assignment: CDR1 SGHKS and CDR2 YYEKEE (reference sequence). This CDR3 comprises 16 residues. DNA for the CDR3: TGTGCCAGCAGCTTTGGGATCGGGGTATCGAGGAATGGCTACACCTTC. This gives the protein CASSFGIGVSRNGYTF.

This clonotype appeared a few times. V gene TRBV28 combines with J gene TRBJ2-7; D perhaps matches TRBD2 (6 bases). The CDR3 has 16 amino acids. The germline V gene has CDR1 MDHEN and CDR2 SYDVKM. Between the trimmed V and J ends, which lost 3 bases and 1 base, there was a span of 16 bases. CDR3 DNA: TGTGCCAGCAGTTTTGGGGGGTCATACCCTTCCTACGAGCAGTACTTC. Amino acids: CASSFGGSYPSYEQYF.

This chain joins TRBV12-5 and TRBJ2-3; D uncertain. Germline CDR1 is LGHNT and CDR2 is FRNRAP. The CDR3 is 14 residues long. Trimming took off 5 bases at V and 3 bases at J, with 12 bases between the two ends. The CDR3 nucleotides are TGTGCTAGTGGTGTTGGGGTCAGAACAGATACGCAGTATTTT. This sequence encodes CASGVGVRTDTQYF.

This clonotype was observed a handful of times. V is TRBV24-1 and J is TRBJ2-6; D is uncertain. V was shortened by 5 bases and J by 2 bases, with 6 bases between the two germline ends. Per the germline V gene, CDR1 is KGHDR and CDR2 is SFDVKD. This CDR3 spans 14 amino acids. CDR3 protein: CATSARAGANVLTF. The CDR3 nucleotides are TGTGCCACCAGTGCCCGGGCTGGGGCCAACGTCCTGACTTTC.

The gene calls are TRBV12-3 or TRBV12-4 and TRBJ2-5, with D hard to call. With 6 bases removed from V and 0 bases from J, the gap between germline ends came to 14 bases. The CDR3 covers 15 residues. The DNA of the CDR3 is TGTGCCAGCAGAACCACGATGGGTCACCAAGAGACCCAGTACTTC. The encoded protein is CASRTTMGHQETQYF.

The genes are TRBV11-2 and TRBJ2-7, with D unresolved. Trimming took 6 bases from V and 1 from J, leaving 13 bases between them. Germline values: CDR1 SGHAT, CDR2 FQNNGV. This CDR3 contains 14 residues. The CDR3 loop reads CASSSAGPSYEQYF. The CDR3 region has the DNA TGTGCCAGCAGTTCAGCAGGTCCGTCCTACGAGCAGTACTTC.

This clonotype was detected only a few times. The genes are TRBV20-1 and TRBJ2-7, with D perhaps assigned TRBD1 or TRBD2 (5 bases each). The CDR3 consists of 11 residues. Germline CDR1 reads DFQATT; CDR2 reads SNEGSKA (reference sequence). V lost 3 bases and J 6 bases, leaving 9 bases between the germline ends. CDR3 region: CSARGPREQYF. The CDR3, as DNA: TGCAGTGCTAGGGGACCCCGCGAGCAGTACTTC.

This chain uses TRBV30 with TRBJ1-1; the D is unclear. Germline V gives CDR1 GTSNPN, CDR2 SVGIG (reference sequence). This CDR3 spans 11 amino acids. V was clipped by 0 bases and J by 5 bases, with 4 bases between them. CDR3: CAWSVVTEAFF. CDR3 nucleotide sequence: TGTGCCTGGAGTGTAGTTACTGAAGCTTTCTTT.

This clonotype was counted only a few times. This chain uses TRBV10-3 with TRBJ1-4, with no clear D. Trimming removed 4 bases from V and 4 bases from J, with 4 bases in between. The length of the CDR3 is 12 residues. Germline V gives CDR1 ENHRY, CDR2 SYGVKD. Here the CDR3 reads CAISAGNEKLFF. DNA of the CDR3: TGTGCCATCAGTGCCGGTAATGAAAAACTGTTTTTT.

This clonotype was picked up a small number of times. This chain joins TRBV27 and TRBJ1-2; D gene unclear. The CDR3 consists of 14 residues. Germline lookup yields CDR1 MNHEY and CDR2 SMNVEV (reference sequence). V gave up 2 bases and J gave up 5 bases, with 12 bases separating them. This chain's CDR3 is CASSLHNEGYGYTF. The CDR3 region has the DNA TGTGCCAGCAGTTTACATAACGAAGGATATGGCTACACCTTC.

For the CDR3, the DNA is TGCAGTGCTCCAGACCCGGGCCATGAGCAGTTCTTC. Its protein product is CSAPDPGHEQFF. The chain employs TRBV20-1 and TRBJ2-1; D uncertain. The length of the CDR3 is 12 residues. Germline assignment: CDR1 DFQATT and CDR2 SNEGSKA (reference sequence). Trimming stripped 5 bases from V and 8 bases from J, with 13 bases between.

V and J are TRBV29-1 and TRBJ2-7, with 7 bases lining up with TRBD2. CDR1 and CDR2 from the germline V gene are SQVTM and ANQGSEA. The CDR3 extends over 13 amino acids. After removal of 7 bases from V and 0 bases from J, the junction contained 6 bases not matched to a gene. CDR3 protein: CSGGLGSSYEQYF. CDR3 bases: TGCAGCGGCGGACTAGGGAGCTCCTACGAGCAGTACTTC.

The rearrangement joins TRBV29-1 to TRBJ1-1; D is perhaps TRBD1 (5 bases). Trimming left V 5 bases short and J 6 bases short, with 10 bases between. The CDR3 has 11 residues. Germline values: CDR1 SQVTM, CDR2 ANQGSEA. The CDR3 is CSVHLGAEAFF. The CDR3 nucleotides are TGCAGCGTTCACTTAGGGGCTGAAGCTTTCTTT. Based on the CDR3 plus reference TRBV29-1 and TRBJ1-1, the full variable domain is SAVISQKPSRDICQRGTSLTIQCQVDSQVTMMFWYRQQPGQSLTLIATANQGSEATYESGFVIDKFPISRPNLTFSTLTVSNMSPEDSSIYLCSVHLGAEAFFGQGTRLTVV.

The V and J genes are TRBV6-2 or TRBV6-3 and TRBJ2-7; 7 bases match TRBD2. The CDR3 loop spans 13 amino acids. V shed 7 bases, J shed 0 bases, and the junction held 3 bases outside the gene matches. Germline V gene lookup returns CDR1 MNHEY and CDR2 SVGEGT. CDR3 coding DNA: TGTGCCAGCACTGGCGGGAGCTCCTACGAGCAGTACTTC. Protein sequence: CASTGGSSYEQYF.

This clonotype was seen a few times. The gene calls are TRBV27 and TRBJ1-5; D is undetermined. The V gene lost 4 bases and the J gene lost 3 bases, with 7 bases spanning the gap. Germline V lookup: CDR1 MNHEY, CDR2 SMNVEV (reference sequence). This CDR3 is 13 amino acids long. The CDR3 region has the DNA TGTGCCAGCAGTTCAATTGCCAATCAGCCCCAGCATTTT. Translated, it gives CASSSIANQPQHF.

V usage is TRBV7-2 and J usage is TRBJ1-4; no reliable D call. The germline V and J ends were trimmed by 1 base and 7 bases, with 16 bases remaining between them. There are 16 residues in the CDR3. The germline V gene encodes CDR1 SGHTA and CDR2 FQGNSA. Written as DNA, the CDR3 is TGTGCCAGCAGCTTAGTCCCTGTAAGGGAGGGTGAAAAACTGTTTTTT. Translated, it gives CASSLVPVREGEKLFF.

This clonotype came up a few times. The J gene is TRBJ1-2, the V gene TRBV12-5; no definite D call. Looked up from germline, CDR1 is LGHNT and CDR2 is FRNRAP. This CDR3 has 14 residues. V lost 2 bases to trimming and J lost 5 bases, with 12 bases between them. CDR3 bases: TGTGCTAGTGGTTTGACGCCGAATCAATATGGCTACACCTTC. It yields the protein CASGLTPNQYGYTF. Filled out from reference TRBV12-5 and TRBJ1-2, the complete variable domain reads DARVTQTPRHKVTEMGQEVTMRCQPILGHNTVFWYRQTMMQGLELLAYFRNRAPLDDSGMPKDRFSAEMPDATLATLKIQPSEPRDSAVYFCASGLTPNQYGYTFGSGTRLTVV.

Notes on this clonotype: One junction end does not reproduce the germline sequence, and a read error may be involved. The chain combines TRBV29-1 with TRBJ2-3; a possible D gene is TRBD2 (6 bases). This CDR3 comprises 14 residues. The germline gives CDR1 SQVTM, CDR2 ANQGSEA. The CDR3 loop reads CRVEPGLHTDTQYF. For the CDR3, the DNA is TGCAGAGTTGAGCCGGGACTCCACACAGATACGCAGTATTTT.

This clonotype was seen a handful of times. A junction end diverges from the germline sequence, so it may reflect a read error. CDR3 region: CAGRSGTGISYEQYF. Written as DNA, the CDR3 is TGTGCCGGCAGGTCCGGGACAGGGATCTCCTACGAGCAGTACTTC. The gene calls are TRBV6-2 or TRBV6-3 and TRBJ2-7; 9 positions agree with TRBD1. Germline assignment: CDR1 MNHEY and CDR2 SVGEGT. The CDR3 has 15 amino acids.

V and J are TRBV6-2 or TRBV6-3 and TRBJ2-2; TRBD2 aligns across 12 bases. Germline CDR1 is MNHEY and CDR2 is SVGEGT. The J segment lost 5 bases and the V segment lost 2 bases, leaving 12 bases of the junction unmatched. The CDR3 extends over 19 amino acids. This CDR3 reads CASSYISTSGSSWTGELFF. The CDR3, as DNA: TGTGCCAGCAGTTACATTTCGACTAGCGGGAGTAGTTGGACCGGGGAGCTGTTTTTT.

This clonotype was observed a few times. The chain joins TRBV6-5 to TRBJ2-3; tentatively, D is TRBD2 (5 bases). Germline V gene lookup returns CDR1 MNHEY and CDR2 SVGAGI. This CDR3 contains 15 residues. V lost 8 bases and J 8 bases, leaving 23 bases between the germline ends. The CDR3 DNA follows: TGTGCCAGCGCGAGGCTAGCTAAGCCCCCGGGTACGCAGTATTTT. Translation gives CASARLAKPPGTQYF.

The V gene is TRBV29-1, the J gene TRBJ2-5; no reliable D call. V dropped 4 bases and J dropped 4 bases, with 13 bases sitting between them. This CDR3 has 13 residues. The V gene's germline CDR1 is SQVTM and CDR2 ANQGSEA. The CDR3 nucleotides read TGCAGCGTTGCGTGGAAGAGTAGAGAGACCCAGTACTTC. It codes for CSVAWKSRETQYF.